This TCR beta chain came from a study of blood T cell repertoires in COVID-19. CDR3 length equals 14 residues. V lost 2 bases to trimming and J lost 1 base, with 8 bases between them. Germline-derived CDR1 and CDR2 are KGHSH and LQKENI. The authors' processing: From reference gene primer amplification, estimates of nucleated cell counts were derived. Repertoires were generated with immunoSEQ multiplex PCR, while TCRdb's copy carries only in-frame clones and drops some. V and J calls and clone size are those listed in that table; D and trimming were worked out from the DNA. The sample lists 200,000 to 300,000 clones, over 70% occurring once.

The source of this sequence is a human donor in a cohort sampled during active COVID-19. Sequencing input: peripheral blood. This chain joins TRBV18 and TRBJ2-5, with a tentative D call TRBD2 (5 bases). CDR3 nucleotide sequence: TGTGCCAGCTCACCAAACAGCGGCCAAGAGACCCAGTACTTC. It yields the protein CASSPNSGQETQYF. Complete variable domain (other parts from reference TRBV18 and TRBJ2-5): NAGVMQNPRHLVRRRGQEARLRCSPMKGHSHVYWYRQLPEEGLKFMVYLQKENIIDESGMPKERFSAEFPKEGPSILRIQQVVRGDSAAYFCASSPNSGQETQYFGPGTRLLVL.